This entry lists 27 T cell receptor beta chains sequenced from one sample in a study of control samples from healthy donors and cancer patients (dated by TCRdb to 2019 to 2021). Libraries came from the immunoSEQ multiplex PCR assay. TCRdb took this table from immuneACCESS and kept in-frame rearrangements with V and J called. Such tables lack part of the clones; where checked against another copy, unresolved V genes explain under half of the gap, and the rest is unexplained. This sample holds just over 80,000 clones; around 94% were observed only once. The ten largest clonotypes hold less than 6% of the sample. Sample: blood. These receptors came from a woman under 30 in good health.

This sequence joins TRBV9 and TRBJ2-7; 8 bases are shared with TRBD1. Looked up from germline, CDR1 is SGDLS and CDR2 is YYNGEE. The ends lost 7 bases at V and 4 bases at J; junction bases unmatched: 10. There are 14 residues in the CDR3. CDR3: CASGSTGGEYEQYF. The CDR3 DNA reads TGTGCCAGCGGCAGTACAGGGGGAGAGTACGAGCAGTACTTC.

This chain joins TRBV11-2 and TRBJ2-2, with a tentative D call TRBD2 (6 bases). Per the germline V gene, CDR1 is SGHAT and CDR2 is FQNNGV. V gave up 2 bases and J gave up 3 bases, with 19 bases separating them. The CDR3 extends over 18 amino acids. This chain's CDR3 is CASSLREDRGRYTGELFF. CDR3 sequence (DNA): TGTGCCAGCAGCTTAAGGGAGGACCGGGGCAGATACACCGGGGAGCTGTTTTTT. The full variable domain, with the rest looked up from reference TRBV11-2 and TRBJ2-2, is EAGVAQSPRYKIIEKRQSVAFWCNPISGHATLYWYQQILGQGPKLLIQFQNNGVVDDSQLPKDRFSAERLKGVDSTLKIQPAKLEDSAVYLCASSLREDRGRYTGELFFGEGSRLTVL.

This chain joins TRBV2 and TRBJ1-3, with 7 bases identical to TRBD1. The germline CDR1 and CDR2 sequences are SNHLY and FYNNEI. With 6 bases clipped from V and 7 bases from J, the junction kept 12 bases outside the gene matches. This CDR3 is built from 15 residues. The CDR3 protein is CASSDTGVGENTIYF. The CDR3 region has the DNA TGTGCCAGCAGCGACACAGGGGTTGGTGAGAACACCATATATTTT.

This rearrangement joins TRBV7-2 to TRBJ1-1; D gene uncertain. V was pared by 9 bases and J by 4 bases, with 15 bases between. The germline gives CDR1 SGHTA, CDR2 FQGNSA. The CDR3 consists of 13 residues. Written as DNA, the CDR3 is TGTGCCAGTGGAACTTTGGTGAGCACTGAAGCTTTCTTT. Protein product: CASGTLVSTEAFF.

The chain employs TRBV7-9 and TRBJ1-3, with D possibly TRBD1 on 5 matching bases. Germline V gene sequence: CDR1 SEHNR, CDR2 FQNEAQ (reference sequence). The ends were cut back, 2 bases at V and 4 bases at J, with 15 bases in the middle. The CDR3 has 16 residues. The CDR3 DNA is TGTGCCAGCAGCTTAAAACGGTCCGAGGGGGGAAACACCATATATTTT. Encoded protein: CASSLKRSEGGNTIYF. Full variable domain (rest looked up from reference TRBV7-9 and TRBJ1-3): DTGVSQNPRHKITKRGQNVTFRCDPISEHNRLYWYRQTLGQGPEFLTYFQNEAQLEKSRLLSDRFSAERPKGSFSTLEIQRTEQGDSAMYLCASSLKRSEGGNTIYFGEGSWLTVV.

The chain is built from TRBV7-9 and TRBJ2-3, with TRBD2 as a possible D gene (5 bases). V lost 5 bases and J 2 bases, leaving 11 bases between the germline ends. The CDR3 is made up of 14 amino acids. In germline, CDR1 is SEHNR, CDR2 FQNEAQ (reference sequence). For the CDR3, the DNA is TGTGCCAGCAGCAAGAGCGGAAACACAGATACGCAGTATTTT. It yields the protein CASSKSGNTDTQYF.

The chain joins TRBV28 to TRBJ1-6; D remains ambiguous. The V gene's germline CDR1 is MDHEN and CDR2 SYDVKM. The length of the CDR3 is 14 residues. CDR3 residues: CAARARAYNSPLHF. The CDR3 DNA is TGTGCGGCCCGGGCAAGGGCCTATAATTCACCCCTCCACTTT.

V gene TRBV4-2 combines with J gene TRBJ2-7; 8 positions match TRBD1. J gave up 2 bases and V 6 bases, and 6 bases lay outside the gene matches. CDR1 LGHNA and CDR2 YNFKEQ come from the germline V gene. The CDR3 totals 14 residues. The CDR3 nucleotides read TGTGCCAGCAGATCAGGACAGGGCACCTACGAGCAGTACTTC. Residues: CASRSGQGTYEQYF.

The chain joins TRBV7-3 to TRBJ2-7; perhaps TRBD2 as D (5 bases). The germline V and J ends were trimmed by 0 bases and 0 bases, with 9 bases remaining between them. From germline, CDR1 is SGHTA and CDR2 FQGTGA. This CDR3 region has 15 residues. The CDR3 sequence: CASSLTGAVSYEQYF. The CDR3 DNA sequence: TGTGCCAGCAGCTTAACTGGAGCGGTCTCCTACGAGCAGTACTTC.

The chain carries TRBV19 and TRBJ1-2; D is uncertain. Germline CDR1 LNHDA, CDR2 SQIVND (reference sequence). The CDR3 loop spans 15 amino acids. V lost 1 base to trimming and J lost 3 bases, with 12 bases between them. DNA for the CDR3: TGTGCCAGTAGTATAGCGTCCCTGGATGACTATGGCTACACCTTC. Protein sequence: CASSIASLDDYGYTF.

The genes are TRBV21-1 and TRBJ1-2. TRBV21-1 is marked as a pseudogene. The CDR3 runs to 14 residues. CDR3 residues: CASSIYGGNYGYTF. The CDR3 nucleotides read TGTGCCAGCAGCATTTACGGGGGAAACTATGGCTACACCTTC.

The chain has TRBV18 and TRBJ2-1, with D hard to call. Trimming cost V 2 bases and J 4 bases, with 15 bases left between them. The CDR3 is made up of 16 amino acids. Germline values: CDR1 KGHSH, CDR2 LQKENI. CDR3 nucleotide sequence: TGTGCCAGCTCACCAGGCCCTAAAAGGGCTTACAATGAGCAGTTCTTC. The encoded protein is CASSPGPKRAYNEQFF.

The CDR3 nucleotides read TGTGCCAGCAGTTTATCCTGGGGGCTAGGGGGGAATCAGCCCCAGCATTTT. Translation: CASSLSWGLGGNQPQHF. The rearrangement uses TRBV28 and TRBJ1-5; possibly TRBD1 for D (6 bases). CDR3 length: 17 amino acids. Germline V gives CDR1 MDHEN, CDR2 SYDVKM. Trimming took off 1 base at V and 4 bases at J, with 17 bases between the two ends.

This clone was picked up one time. This CDR3 reads CASISPGGTNNEQFF. The CDR3 DNA reads as TGTGCCAGCATTAGTCCGGGGGGAACGAACAATGAGCAGTTCTTC. V usage is TRBV2 and J usage is TRBJ2-1; TRBD2 agrees at 7 bases. This CDR3 has 15 amino acids. Losses at the gene ends were 7 bases for V and 5 bases for J; bases not matched to a gene: 11. Germline V gene data show CDR1 as SNHLY and CDR2 as FYNNEI.

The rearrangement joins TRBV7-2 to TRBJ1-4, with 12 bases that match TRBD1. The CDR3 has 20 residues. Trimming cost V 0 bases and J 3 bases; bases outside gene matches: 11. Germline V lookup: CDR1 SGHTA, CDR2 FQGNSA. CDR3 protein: CASSLATGTGGLVSNEKLFF. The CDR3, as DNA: TGTGCCAGCAGCTTAGCAACCGGGACAGGGGGCTTAGTCTCTAATGAAAAACTGTTTTTT.

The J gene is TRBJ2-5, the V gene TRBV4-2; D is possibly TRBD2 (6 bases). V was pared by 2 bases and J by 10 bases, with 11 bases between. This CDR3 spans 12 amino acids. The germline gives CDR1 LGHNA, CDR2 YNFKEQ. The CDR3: CASSQSPGVQYF. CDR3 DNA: TGTGCCAGCAGCCAATCCCCGGGGGTCCAGTACTTC.

CDR3 nucleotides: TGTGCCAGCAGCTTAACAGGAAATAATTCACCCCTCCACTTT. Its protein product is CASSLTGNNSPLHF. The V and J genes are TRBV7-3 and TRBJ1-6; D call uncertain. V lost 0 bases and J lost 5, with 5 bases in between. The CDR3 sequence is 14 residues long. The germline V gene has CDR1 SGHTA and CDR2 FQGTGA.

The CDR3 DNA reads TGTGCCAGCAGCTTAACTTCGAGCACAGATACGCAGTATTTT. This gives the protein CASSLTSSTDTQYF. The chain has TRBV7-3 and TRBJ2-3; D is undetermined. The germline V gene has CDR1 SGHTA and CDR2 FQGTGA. The CDR3 extends over 14 amino acids. Trimming shortened V by 0 bases and J by 0 bases, and 4 bases separated the two germline ends.

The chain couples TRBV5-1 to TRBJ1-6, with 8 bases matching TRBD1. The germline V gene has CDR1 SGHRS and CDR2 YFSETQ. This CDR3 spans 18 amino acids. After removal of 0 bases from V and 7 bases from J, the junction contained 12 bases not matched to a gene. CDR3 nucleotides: TGCGCCAGCAGCTTGGATGGGACAGGAAATTTCAGGAATTCACCCCTCCACTTT. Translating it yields CASSLDGTGNFRNSPLHF.

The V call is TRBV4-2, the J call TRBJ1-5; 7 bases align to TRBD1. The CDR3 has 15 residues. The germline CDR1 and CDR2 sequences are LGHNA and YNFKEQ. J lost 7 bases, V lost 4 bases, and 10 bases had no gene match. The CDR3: CASSPARQGVQPQHF. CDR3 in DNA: TGTGCCAGCAGCCCCGCGAGACAGGGAGTCCAGCCCCAGCATTTT.

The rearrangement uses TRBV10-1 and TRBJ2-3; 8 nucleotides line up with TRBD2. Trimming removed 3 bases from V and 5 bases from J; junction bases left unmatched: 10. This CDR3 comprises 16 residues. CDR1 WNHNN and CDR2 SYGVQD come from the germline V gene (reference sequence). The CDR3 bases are TGCGCCAGCAGTGAAAAACTGCGGGGGGCTCGAGATACGCAGTATTTT. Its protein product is CASSEKLRGARDTQYF.

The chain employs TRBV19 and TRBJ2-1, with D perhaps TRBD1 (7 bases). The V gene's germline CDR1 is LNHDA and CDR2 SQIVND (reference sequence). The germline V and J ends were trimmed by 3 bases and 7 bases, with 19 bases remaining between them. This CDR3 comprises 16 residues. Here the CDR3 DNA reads TGTGCCAGTAGTATCCATCAGGGGGGTGTGGGGAATGAGCAGTTCTTC. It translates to CASSIHQGGVGNEQFF.

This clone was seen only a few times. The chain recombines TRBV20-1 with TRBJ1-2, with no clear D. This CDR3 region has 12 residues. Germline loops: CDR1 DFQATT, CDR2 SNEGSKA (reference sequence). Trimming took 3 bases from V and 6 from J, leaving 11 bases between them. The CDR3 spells CSASWPLDGYTF. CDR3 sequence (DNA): TGCAGTGCTAGTTGGCCGTTAGATGGCTACACCTTC.

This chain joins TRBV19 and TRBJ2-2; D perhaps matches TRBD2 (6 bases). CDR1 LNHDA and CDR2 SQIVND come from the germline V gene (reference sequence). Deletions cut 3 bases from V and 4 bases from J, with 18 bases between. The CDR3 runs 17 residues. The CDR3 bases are TGTGCCAGTAGTATTCCGCCCCGGGGGAGGTTCACCGGGGAGCTGTTTTTT. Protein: CASSIPPRGRFTGELFF. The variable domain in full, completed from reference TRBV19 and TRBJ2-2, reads DGGITQSPKYLFRKEGQNVTLSCEQNLNHDAMYWYRQDPGQGLRLIYYSQIVNDFQKGDIAEGYSVSREKKESFPLTVTSAQKNPTAFYLCASSIPPRGRFTGELFFGEGSRLTVL.

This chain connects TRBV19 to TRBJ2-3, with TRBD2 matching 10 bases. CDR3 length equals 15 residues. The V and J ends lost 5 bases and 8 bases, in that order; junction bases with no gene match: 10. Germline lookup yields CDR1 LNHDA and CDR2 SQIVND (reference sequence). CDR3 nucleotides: TGTGCCAGTAGTGAAGCGGGGGGGCCGCAGAGTACGCAGTATTTT. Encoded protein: CASSEAGGPQSTQYF.

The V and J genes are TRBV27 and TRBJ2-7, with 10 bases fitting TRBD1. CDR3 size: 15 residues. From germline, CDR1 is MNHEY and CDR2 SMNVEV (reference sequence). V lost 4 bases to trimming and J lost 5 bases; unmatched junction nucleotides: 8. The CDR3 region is CASSYRDRGFNEQYF. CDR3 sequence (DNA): TGTGCCAGCAGTTATCGGGACAGGGGTTTTAACGAGCAGTACTTC.

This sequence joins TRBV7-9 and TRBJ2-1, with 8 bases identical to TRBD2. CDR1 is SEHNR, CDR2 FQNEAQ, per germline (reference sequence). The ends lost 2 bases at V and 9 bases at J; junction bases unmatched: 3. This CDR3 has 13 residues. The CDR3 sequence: CASSLFGGAEQFF. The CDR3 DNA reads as TGTGCCAGCAGCTTATTCGGGGGGGCTGAGCAGTTCTTC.